Detailed here is one T cell receptor beta chain. Its antigen is currently unknown. These data come from a study of shared clonotypes between healthy human individuals. Broader study findings: Across a handful of donors, naive CD4 shared approximately 4.5%, naive CD8 around 3.8%, memory CD4 about 2.4%, memory CD8 under 0.5%.

In replicate PCRs of sorted subsets, approximately 190 ng DNA, roughly 31,000 T cell genomes, was used. The protocol was immunoSEQ multiplex PCR, while the TCRdb copy is restricted to in-frame clones and leaves out a portion. The data hold about 600,000 clones, with about 96% observed a single time. Germline lookup yields CDR1 MNHNS and CDR2 SASEGT. V was pared by 1 base and J by 5 bases, with 11 bases between. The CDR3 is made up of 14 amino acids. The chain employs TRBV6-1 and TRBJ2-5, with TRBD1 as a possible D gene (5 bases). Sequencing used naive CD4+ T cells sorted from blood. Subset given: CD45RA+ positively selected. The receptor was isolated from a woman younger than 45 in good health. This CDR3 reads CASSEGAGWETQYF. In DNA, the CDR3 is TGTGCCAGCAGTGAAGGGGCAGGGTGGGAGACCCAGTACTTC.